The clone carrying this TCR beta chain was detected a few times. Antigen specificity is unknown. The same CDR3 is also encoded by other DNA sequences in this sample. V gave up 4 bases and J gave up 0 bases, with 7 bases separating them. Germline values: CDR1 SQVTM, CDR2 ANQGSEA. This CDR3 has 13 amino acids. T lymphocytes (CD4+ and CD8+) were sorted from PBMCs. RNA was extracted and reverse transcribed into cDNA as the sequencing template. TCRdb's copy holds only in-frame clones and misses some; the assay was immunoSEQ multiplex PCR. The profile covers roughly 250,000 clones, with under 70% appearing a single time and under 1.5% taken by the ten largest. These data come from a study of CD8+ T cells in alopecia areata. On the study more broadly: Treatment comprised oral tofacitinib, 5 to 10 mg twice daily, in treated patients. Dosing spanned 6 to 18 months on tofacitinib, then 6 months off drug.

Study-wide results and limits: There were also resident alphabeta T cells of normal skin sequenced in scalp samples.

The chain joins TRBV29-1 to TRBJ1-3; no clear D gene. This TCR was sampled from a human donor with alopecia areata. Here the sequenced sample was CD4+ T cells sorted from blood, taken at week 0. The CDR3 region has the DNA TGCAGCGTTGGACCTAGCTCTGGAAACACCATATATTTT. It is translated as CSVGPSSGNTIYF. The full variable domain, in which reference TRBV29-1 and TRBJ1-3 provide the parts outside the CDR3, is SAVISQKPSRDICQRGTSLTIQCQVDSQVTMMFWYRQQPGQSLTLIATANQGSEATYESGFVIDKFPISRPNLTFSTLTVSNMSPEDSSIYLCSVGPSSGNTIYFGEGSWLTVV.